The sequence of this TCR beta chain was determined in a study of post-analysis software for immune sequencing data (dated by TCRdb to 2013 to 2016). In terms of the full investigation: Recorded disease courses included relapsing-remitting, secondary progressive and progressive-relapsing multiple sclerosis, with some patients lacking subtype annotation. The multiple sclerosis patient repertoires were compared with some twelve previously published healthy control repertoires from donors aged about 6 to 26 years. A subset of samples was prepared in parallel using single-end sample barcoding, then pooled and co-amplified after Illumina adapter ligation.

Libraries were built with PCR. TCRdb records Illumina HiSeq 2500 as the sequencer. To reduce PCR and sequencing biases, unique molecular identifiers were built into the TCR beta cDNA libraries. Approximately 500,000 cDNA molecules were obtained per 1 to 10 million input T cells, so each molecule approximated one T cell. The patient libraries were prepared and sequenced using the same protocol as the earlier healthy control dataset. Samples belonging to the same batch were prepared together, multiplexed and sequenced on a shared HiSeq lane. On the authors' methods: Raw barcoded reads were processed with MIGEC, discarding single-read molecular identifier groups before consensus assembly and CDR3 extraction. VDJtools was used for post-analysis of the clonotype tables, with diversity normalized by down-sampling every dataset to the smallest sample size. To correct batch-related cross-sample contamination, repertoire overlap clustering matched CDR3 amino acid sequences but not nucleotide sequences. Using fastp trimming at Q25 and MiXCR clonotype assembly, TCRdb reanalyzed the public sequencing data and kept in-frame beta chains. Every CDR3 protein is listed once, alongside the most common genes and DNA of its rows. The V and J calls, along with clone size, are taken from TCRdb and not from the paper's own processing. This sample has fewer than 600,000 distinct CDR3 sequences in its table, and around 40% of those were observed once. The biggest ten clones account for around an eighth of the sample.

To demonstrate the VDJtools post-analysis software, the study profiled TCR beta repertoires from the peripheral blood of about a dozen young patients with multiple sclerosis. The multiple sclerosis patients were children and adolescents between roughly 6 and 16 years of age. From the germline V gene, CDR1 is SGHTA and CDR2 is FQGTGA. The CDR3 holds 12 amino acids from the cysteine to the phenylalanine. The sequence is cut down to CDR3 DNA, 36 bases in frame from base 1. Here V drops 5 bases and J drops 12 bases, and the junction holds 8 bases not matched to any gene. General study outcomes and caveats: Roughly 5 TRBV segments, including TRBV5-6, TRBV5-1 and TRBV20-1, were significantly more frequent in patients than controls. The control group was slightly older than the multiple sclerosis patient group. Compared with controls, multiple sclerosis patients had significantly lower normalized Chao1 diversity, a finding suggesting substantial peripheral T-cell clonal expansion. When samples were clustered directly using the F measure, samples prepared in the same batch co-clustered strongly, which prompted a batch-effect correction.

This clonotype was counted only a few times. The antigen it recognizes is unknown. No per-base quality is available; no much larger clone lies one base away. Rearrangement joined TRBV7-3 to TRBJ2-5, with 8 bases matching TRBD2. Sequencing input: blood. The origin of this receptor is a girl aged 10 to 17 with multiple sclerosis. The nucleotides are TGTGCCAGCAGCCCACGGGAGGGCCTTAAGTACTTC. Translation gives CASSPREGLKYF.